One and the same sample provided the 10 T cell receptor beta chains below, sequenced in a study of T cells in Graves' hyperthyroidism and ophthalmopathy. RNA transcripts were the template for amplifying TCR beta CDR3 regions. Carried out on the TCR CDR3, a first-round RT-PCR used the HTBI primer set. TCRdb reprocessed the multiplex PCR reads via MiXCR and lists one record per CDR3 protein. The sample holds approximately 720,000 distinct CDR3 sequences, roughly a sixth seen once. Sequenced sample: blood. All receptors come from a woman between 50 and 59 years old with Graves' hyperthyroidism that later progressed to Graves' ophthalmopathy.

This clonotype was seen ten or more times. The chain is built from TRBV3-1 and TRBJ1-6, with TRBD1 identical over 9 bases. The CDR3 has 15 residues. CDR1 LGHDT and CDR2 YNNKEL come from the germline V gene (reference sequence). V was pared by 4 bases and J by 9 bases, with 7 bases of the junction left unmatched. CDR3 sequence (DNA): TGTGCCAGCAGCCCGTGGGACAGGGTTTTTTCACCCCTCCACTTT. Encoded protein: CASSPWDRVFSPLHF.

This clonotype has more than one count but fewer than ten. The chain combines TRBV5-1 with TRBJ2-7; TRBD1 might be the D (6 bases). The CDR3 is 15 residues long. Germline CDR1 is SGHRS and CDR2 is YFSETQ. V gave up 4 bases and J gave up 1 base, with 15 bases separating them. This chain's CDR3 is CASSDQGHGSYEQYF. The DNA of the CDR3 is TGCGCCAGCAGCGACCAGGGACATGGATCCTACGAGCAGTACTTC. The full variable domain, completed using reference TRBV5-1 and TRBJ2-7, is KAGVTQTPRYLIKTRGQQVTLSCSPISGHRSVSWYQQTPGQGLQFLFEYFSETQRNKGNFPGRFSGRQFSNSRSEMNVSTLELGDSALYLCASSDQGHGSYEQYFGPGTRLTVT.

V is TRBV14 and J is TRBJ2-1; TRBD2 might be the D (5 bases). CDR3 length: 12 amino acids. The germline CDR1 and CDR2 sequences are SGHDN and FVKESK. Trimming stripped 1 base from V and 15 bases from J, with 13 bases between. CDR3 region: CASSQGTRVGFF. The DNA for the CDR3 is TGTGCCAGCAGCCAAGGGACTCGGGTCGGGTTCTTC.

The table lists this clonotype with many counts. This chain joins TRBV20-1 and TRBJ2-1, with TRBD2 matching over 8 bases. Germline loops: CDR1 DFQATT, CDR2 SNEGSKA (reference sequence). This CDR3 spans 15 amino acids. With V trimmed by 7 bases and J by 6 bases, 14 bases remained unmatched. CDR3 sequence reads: CSGCGVASGPNEQFF. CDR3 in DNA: TGCAGTGGGTGCGGAGTCGCTAGCGGGCCCAATGAGCAGTTCTTC.

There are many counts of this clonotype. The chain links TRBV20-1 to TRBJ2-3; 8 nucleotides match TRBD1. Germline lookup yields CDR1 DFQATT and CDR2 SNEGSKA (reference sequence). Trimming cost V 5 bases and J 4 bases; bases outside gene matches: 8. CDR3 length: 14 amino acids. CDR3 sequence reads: CSAPPGQGADTQYF. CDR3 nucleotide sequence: TGCAGTGCTCCCCCTGGACAGGGAGCAGATACGCAGTATTTT.

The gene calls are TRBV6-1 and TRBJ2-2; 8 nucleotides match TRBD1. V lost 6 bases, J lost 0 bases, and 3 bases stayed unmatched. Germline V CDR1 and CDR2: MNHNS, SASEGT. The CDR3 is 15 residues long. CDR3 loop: CASRTQGANTGELFF. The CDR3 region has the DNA TGTGCCAGCAGAACACAGGGGGCGAACACCGGGGAGCTGTTTTTT.

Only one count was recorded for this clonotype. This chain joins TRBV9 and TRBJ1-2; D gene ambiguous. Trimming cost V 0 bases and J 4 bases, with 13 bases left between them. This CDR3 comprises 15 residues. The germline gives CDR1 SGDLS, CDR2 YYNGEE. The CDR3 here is CASSVAREGSYGYTF. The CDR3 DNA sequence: TGTGCCAGCAGCGTAGCGAGGGAGGGTAGCTATGGCTACACCTTC. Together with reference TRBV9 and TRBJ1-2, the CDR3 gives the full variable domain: DSGVTQTPKHLITATGQRVTLRCSPRSGDLSVYWYQQSLDQGLQFLIQYYNGEERAKGNILERFSAQQFPDLHSELNLSSLELGDSALYFCASSVAREGSYGYTFGSGTRLTVV.

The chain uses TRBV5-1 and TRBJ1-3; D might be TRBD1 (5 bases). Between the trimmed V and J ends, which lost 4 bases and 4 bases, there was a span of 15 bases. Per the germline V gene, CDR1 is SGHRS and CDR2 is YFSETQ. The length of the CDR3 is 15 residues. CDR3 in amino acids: CASSEDSGTGNTIYF. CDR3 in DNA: TGCGCCAGCAGCGAAGACAGCGGTACAGGAAACACCATATATTTT.

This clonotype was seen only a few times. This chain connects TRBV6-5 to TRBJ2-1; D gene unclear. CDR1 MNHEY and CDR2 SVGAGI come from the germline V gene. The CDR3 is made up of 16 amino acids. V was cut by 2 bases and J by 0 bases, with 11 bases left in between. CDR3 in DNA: TGTGCCAGCAGTTACGTTCCCGGAATCTCCTACAATGAGCAGTTCTTC. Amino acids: CASSYVPGISYNEQFF.

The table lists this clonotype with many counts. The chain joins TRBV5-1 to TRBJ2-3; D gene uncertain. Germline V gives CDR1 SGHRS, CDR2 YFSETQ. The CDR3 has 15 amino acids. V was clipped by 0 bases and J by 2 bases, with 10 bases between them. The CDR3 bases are TGCGCCAGCAGCTTGGTACCCCAAAACACAGATACGCAGTATTTT. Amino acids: CASSLVPQNTDTQYF.